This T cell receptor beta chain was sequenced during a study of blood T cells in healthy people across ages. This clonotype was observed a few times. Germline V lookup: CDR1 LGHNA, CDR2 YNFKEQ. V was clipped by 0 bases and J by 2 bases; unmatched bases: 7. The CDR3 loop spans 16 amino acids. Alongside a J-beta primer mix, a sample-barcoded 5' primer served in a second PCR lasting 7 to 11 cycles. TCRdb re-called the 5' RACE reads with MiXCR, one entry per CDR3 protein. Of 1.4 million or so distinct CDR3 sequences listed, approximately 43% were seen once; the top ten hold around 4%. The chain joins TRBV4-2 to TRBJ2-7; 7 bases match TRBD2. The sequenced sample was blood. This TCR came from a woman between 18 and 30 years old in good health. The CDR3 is CASSQEMGGRAYEQYF. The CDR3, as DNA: TGTGCCAGCAGCCAAGAGATGGGTGGGAGGGCCTACGAGCAGTACTTC.